Below are 15 T cell receptor beta chains sequenced from a single sample in a study of monozygotic twins with inflammatory bowel disease. TCRdb reprocessed the 5' RACE reads and stores each CDR3 protein as one record, lacking DNA. The sample data list about 110,000 distinct CDR3 sequences. Specimen: blood. These receptors came from a human donor with ulcerative colitis or Crohn's disease, or a healthy co-twin of an affected twin (not recorded which).

The chain couples TRBV20-1 to TRBJ2-7; the TCRdb D gene call, TRBD2, has no DNA to confirm it. Germline V gene sequence: CDR1 DFQATT, CDR2 SNEGSKA (reference sequence). The CDR3 runs to 14 residues. The CDR3: CSARAASRRFAQYF.

The gene calls are TRBV7-2 and TRBJ2-1; TCRdb names TRBD2, which stays unverified in the absence of DNA. Germline V CDR1 and CDR2: SGHTA, FQGNSA. This CDR3 comprises 16 residues. CDR3: CASSLAGGLARTEQFF.

The chain recombines TRBV20-1 with TRBJ2-1; TCRdb's assignment of TRBD2 cannot be checked, as there is no DNA. This CDR3 has 15 amino acids. Germline CDR1 reads DFQATT; CDR2 reads SNEGSKA (reference sequence). The CDR3: CSARLLAGVDNEQFF.

This chain connects TRBV7-9 to TRBJ2-7. Germline CDR1 SEHNR, CDR2 FQNEAQ (reference sequence). The CDR3 runs 15 residues. This CDR3 is CASSVGRTQADEQYF.

The chain combines TRBV27 with TRBJ2-1; the D call of TRBD2 rests on TCRdb alone, since no DNA is present to check it. CDR3 length: 15 residues. From germline, CDR1 is MNHEY and CDR2 SMNVEV (reference sequence). CDR3: CASSLSTGLATGQFF.

V is TRBV20-1 and J is TRBJ1-5; TCRdb returns TRBD1, unconfirmable since there is no DNA. Germline CDR1 reads DFQATT; CDR2 reads SNEGSKA (reference sequence). The length of the CDR3 is 13 residues. CDR3 sequence reads: CSARAQVDQPQHF.

V is TRBV7-3 and J is TRBJ2-6. CDR1 SGHTA and CDR2 FQGTGA come from the germline V gene. The length of the CDR3 is 16 residues. CDR3 sequence reads: CASSLDPNSGANVLTF.

The V call is TRBV28, the J call TRBJ2-2; checking the TCRdb D call of TRBD1 is not possible without DNA. Germline CDR1 and CDR2: MDHEN and SYDVKM. The CDR3 is 16 amino acids. CDR3 sequence: CASSLGHMGSTGELFF.

The chain couples TRBV5-5 to TRBJ2-5. The length of the CDR3 is 15 residues. Germline CDR1 and CDR2: SGHKS and YYEKEE (reference sequence). The CDR3 loop reads CASSSWSGRQETQYF.

The J gene is TRBJ2-7, the V gene TRBV20-1; TCRdb reports TRBD2, a call that lacks DNA to check it against. Germline CDR1 is DFQATT and CDR2 is SNEGSKA (reference sequence). The CDR3 is 15 residues long. CDR3 sequence: CSGGHGTLSSYEQYF.

This rearrangement joins TRBV7-9 to TRBJ2-1; the D call from TCRdb, TRBD1, cannot be confirmed without DNA. This CDR3 spans 15 amino acids. The V gene's germline CDR1 is SEHNR and CDR2 FQNEAQ (reference sequence). CDR3 region: CASSPPGVDYNEQFF.

The genes are TRBV29-1 and TRBJ2-7; TCRdb indicates TRBD1, and absent DNA this call remains unverified. The CDR3 runs 12 residues. Germline values: CDR1 SQVTM, CDR2 ANQGSEA. The CDR3: CSVGGQGNEQYF.

V usage is TRBV12-3 or TRBV12-4 and J usage is TRBJ1-3; the TRBD1 assignment by TCRdb is unverifiable without DNA. The CDR3 sequence is 14 residues long. CDR3: CASSFKGGWDTIYF.

V usage is TRBV6-2 or TRBV6-3 and J usage is TRBJ2-7; TCRdb returns TRBD2, unconfirmable since there is no DNA. This CDR3 spans 16 amino acids. CDR1 is MNHEY, CDR2 SVGEGT, per germline. The CDR3 is CASSRILSGSQYEQYF.

The chain has TRBV4-3 and TRBJ2-1; lacking DNA, the TRBD1 call made by TCRdb goes unchecked. The germline V gene has CDR1 LGHNA and CDR2 YSLEER. The CDR3 length is 16 residues. The CDR3 reads CASSQDRDSYYNEQFF.